The 18 T cell receptor beta chains listed next were all sequenced from one sample in a study of Ad26.COV2.S vaccination and SARS-CoV-2 variants. Only in-frame clones appear in the TCRdb table, and some are missing; sequencing was by immunoSEQ multiplex PCR. The sample records approximately 480,000 clones, around 90% being singletons. Treatment specified: 19 received Ad26.COV2.S at low or high dose, single or two shots; about five received placebo; per-sample allocation not given. Day 63 following the first vaccine or placebo injection was when the samples were taken. The sequencing used peripheral blood, collected in a trial of Ad26.COV2.S vaccine versus placebo. These receptors all come from a person between 18 and 60 years old who received the Ad26.COV2.S COVID-19 vaccine or a placebo.

This chain connects TRBV5-4 to TRBJ2-2; TRBD2 agrees at 7 bases. The CDR3 extends over 17 amino acids. Unmatched junction bases numbered 8, after V lost 3 bases and J lost 0 bases. Germline CDR1 reads SGHNT; CDR2 reads YYREEE (reference sequence). This CDR3 is CASSSPLADTNTGELFF. The DNA for the CDR3 is TGTGCCAGCAGCTCCCCGCTAGCGGATACGAACACCGGGGAGCTGTTTTTT. Supplemented by reference TRBV5-4 and TRBJ2-2, the full variable domain reads ETGVTQSPTHLIKTRGQQVTLRCSSQSGHNTVSWYQQALGQGPQFIFQYYREEENGRGNFPPRFSGLQFPNYSSELNVNALELDDSALYLCASSSPLADTNTGELFFGEGSRLTVL.

The V and J genes are TRBV9 and TRBJ2-1; TRBD2 matches 8 bases. Looked up from germline, CDR1 is SGDLS and CDR2 is YYNGEE. V was pared by 0 bases and J by 6 bases, with 8 bases of the junction left unmatched. There are 16 residues in the CDR3. The CDR3 here is CASSVVSGSFSNEQFF. CDR3 DNA sequence: TGTGCCAGCAGCGTAGTGAGCGGGAGTTTCAGCAATGAGCAGTTCTTC.

The rearrangement uses TRBV6-2 or TRBV6-3 and TRBJ1-2; 9 bases agree with TRBD1. This CDR3 has 17 amino acids. The germline V gene has CDR1 MNHEY and CDR2 SVGEGT. V lost 6 bases, J lost 2 bases, and 13 bases stayed unmatched. Here the CDR3 DNA reads TGTGCCAGCAGCACGGACGACAGGGGGAAGGAAAACTATGGCTACACCTTC. This codes for CASSTDDRGKENYGYTF.

The chain links TRBV5-1 to TRBJ1-4; D call uncertain. V lost 3 bases and J 4 bases, leaving 10 bases between the germline ends. This CDR3 is built from 14 residues. CDR1 and CDR2 from the germline V gene are SGHRS and YFSETQ. The CDR3 region is CASSSAGLNEKLFF. As DNA, the CDR3 is TGCGCCAGCAGCTCGGCAGGTCTTAATGAAAAACTGTTTTTT. Based on the CDR3 plus reference TRBV5-1 and TRBJ1-4, the full variable domain is KAGVTQTPRYLIKTRGQQVTLSCSPISGHRSVSWYQQTPGQGLQFLFEYFSETQRNKGNFPGRFSGRQFSNSRSEMNVSTLELGDSALYLCASSSAGLNEKLFFGSGTQLSVL.

This clone showed up just a few times. The V call is TRBV4-2, the J call TRBJ1-2; 9 bases agree with TRBD1. CDR1 LGHNA and CDR2 YNFKEQ come from the germline V gene. The CDR3 has 14 amino acids. V was pared by 0 bases and J by 7 bases, with 3 bases of the junction left unmatched. The CDR3 DNA is TGTGCCAGCAGCCAAGAGGGACAGGGAGGTGGCTACACCTTC. Translation: CASSQEGQGGGYTF.

The rearrangement joins TRBV7-6 to TRBJ2-1; D is possibly TRBD1 (6 bases). Germline V lookup: CDR1 SGHVS, CDR2 FNYEAQ. This CDR3 is 13 amino acids long. V was pared by 7 bases and J by 6 bases, with 13 bases between. CDR3 sequence: CASTDRGFNEQFF. The CDR3 DNA is TGTGCCAGCACCGATAGGGGGTTCAATGAGCAGTTCTTC.

This sequence joins TRBV13 and TRBJ2-1; possible D gene TRBD2, 6 bases. In germline, CDR1 is PRHDT, CDR2 FYEKMQ (reference sequence). CDR3 size: 13 residues. V gave up 5 bases and J gave up 6 bases, with 11 bases separating them. This CDR3 is CASSRGLTNEQFF. CDR3 DNA sequence: TGTGCCAGCAGCCGGGGACTTACCAATGAGCAGTTCTTC.

This chain uses TRBV6-2 or TRBV6-3 with TRBJ2-5, with 8 bases aligning to TRBD1. Germline CDR1 is MNHEY and CDR2 is SVGEGT. J gave up 4 bases and V 4 bases, and 8 bases lay outside the gene matches. The CDR3 is 15 residues long. CDR3: CASSFSGGRVETQYF. CDR3 DNA: TGTGCCAGCAGTTTCTCAGGGGGCCGAGTAGAGACCCAGTACTTC.

V usage is TRBV10-3 and J usage is TRBJ2-2, with D perhaps matching TRBD1 (5 bases). Germline V lookup: CDR1 ENHRY, CDR2 SYGVKD. V lost 7 bases and J 7 bases, leaving 13 bases between the germline ends. This CDR3 has 13 residues. The CDR3 DNA reads as TGTGCCATCAAGGACATATCGATCGGGGAGCTGTTTTTT. It encodes CAIKDISIGELFF.

This sequence joins TRBV25-1 and TRBJ1-6; maybe TRBD1 (6 bases). The CDR3 consists of 14 residues. The V gene's germline CDR1 is MGHDK and CDR2 SYGVNS. V was clipped by 3 bases and J by 10 bases, with 13 bases between them. CDR3 protein: CASSDSDRRSPLHF. The CDR3 DNA reads TGTGCCAGCAGTGACTCGGACAGACGCTCACCCCTCCACTTT.

The chain links TRBV5-1 to TRBJ1-1; TRBD1 aligns across 8 bases. Germline lookup yields CDR1 SGHRS and CDR2 YFSETQ. Trimming at V came to 0 bases and at J to 8 bases, leaving 0 bases not matched to a gene. The CDR3 covers 12 residues. The CDR3 coding sequence is TGCGCCAGCAGCTTGGACAGGGGGGAAGCTTTCTTT. Translation gives CASSLDRGEAFF.

In this sample, this clone turned up once. The V gene is TRBV27, the J gene TRBJ2-7; 7 bases line up with TRBD2. The germline gives CDR1 MNHEY, CDR2 SMNVEV (reference sequence). This CDR3 has 12 residues. CDR3 bases: TGTATAAGCGGGACCCCCCCCTACGAGCAGTACTTC. Translated, it gives CISGTPPYEQYF.

V gene TRBV6-5 combines with J gene TRBJ2-5; weak D call: TRBD2 (5 bases). The CDR3 is 16 residues long. Trimming took 0 bases from V and 2 from J, leaving 13 bases between them. Germline V gene sequence: CDR1 MNHEY, CDR2 SVGAGI. The CDR3 region is CASSYSGARGQETQYF. CDR3 coding DNA: TGTGCCAGCAGTTACTCGGGCGCTAGAGGGCAAGAGACCCAGTACTTC.

The chain uses TRBV5-1 and TRBJ2-1; D is ambiguous. Trimming cost V 10 bases and J 2 bases, with 16 bases left between them. This CDR3 contains 14 residues. Germline lookup yields CDR1 SGHRS and CDR2 YFSETQ. The CDR3 is CASRRAPAYNEQFF. In DNA form, the CDR3 reads TGCGCCTCCCGCCGGGCCCCCGCCTACAATGAGCAGTTCTTC.

The V and J genes are TRBV29-1 and TRBJ1-1, with 7 bases lining up with TRBD1. Germline V gives CDR1 SQVTM, CDR2 ANQGSEA. The CDR3 totals 16 residues. Unmatched junction bases numbered 20, after V lost 2 bases and J lost 11 bases. The CDR3 spells CSVERAQTGPIGRAFF. As DNA, the CDR3 is TGCAGCGTTGAAAGGGCCCAGACAGGGCCGATTGGACGGGCTTTCTTT.

V is TRBV7-2 and J is TRBJ2-7; 12 bases line up with TRBD1. This CDR3 has 15 residues. Germline V gives CDR1 SGHTA, CDR2 FQGNSA. With V trimmed by 0 bases and J by 7 bases, 4 bases remained unmatched. Here the CDR3 DNA reads TGTGCCAGCAGCTTAGCGGGACAGGGGGCCGGTGAGCAGTACTTC. Translated, it gives CASSLAGQGAGEQYF.

This rearrangement joins TRBV7-9 to TRBJ2-7; the match to TRBD2 covers 12 bases. The V and J ends lost 5 bases and 5 bases, in that order; junction bases with no gene match: 10. CDR1 is SEHNR, CDR2 FQNEAQ, per germline (reference sequence). The CDR3 length is 16 residues. CDR3 region: CASSPPRTSGIDEQYF. The CDR3 DNA reads as TGTGCCAGCAGCCCCCCCCGGACTAGCGGGATCGACGAGCAGTACTTC.

The genes are TRBV19 and TRBJ1-1, with 7 bases aligning to TRBD1. The CDR3 runs to 14 residues. The V gene's germline CDR1 is LNHDA and CDR2 SQIVND (reference sequence). With 2 bases clipped from V and 4 bases from J, the junction kept 4 bases outside the gene matches. The CDR3 DNA sequence: TGTGCCAGTAGTATATTGACAGGGTCCACTGAAGCTTTCTTT. It yields the protein CASSILTGSTEAFF.